This T cell receptor (beta chain) originates from a study of blood T cell repertoires in COVID-19. TCRdb's copy holds only in-frame clones and misses some; the assay was immunoSEQ multiplex PCR. The sample includes tens of thousands of clones, 75% to 90% seen only once; the top ten take about 20%. The V and J ends lost 7 bases and 5 bases, in that order; junction bases with no gene match: 10. CDR1 MNHEY and CDR2 SMNVEV come from the germline V gene (reference sequence). This CDR3 spans 15 amino acids. What was sequenced was peripheral blood. The V call is TRBV27, the J call TRBJ2-1; 8 nucleotides line up with TRBD2. The receptor comes from a man aged 70-80 years who had recovered from COVID-19. The CDR3 spells CASNNQGGRHNEQFF. The CDR3 DNA reads as TGTGCCAGCAACAATCAGGGCGGGAGGCACAATGAGCAGTTCTTC.